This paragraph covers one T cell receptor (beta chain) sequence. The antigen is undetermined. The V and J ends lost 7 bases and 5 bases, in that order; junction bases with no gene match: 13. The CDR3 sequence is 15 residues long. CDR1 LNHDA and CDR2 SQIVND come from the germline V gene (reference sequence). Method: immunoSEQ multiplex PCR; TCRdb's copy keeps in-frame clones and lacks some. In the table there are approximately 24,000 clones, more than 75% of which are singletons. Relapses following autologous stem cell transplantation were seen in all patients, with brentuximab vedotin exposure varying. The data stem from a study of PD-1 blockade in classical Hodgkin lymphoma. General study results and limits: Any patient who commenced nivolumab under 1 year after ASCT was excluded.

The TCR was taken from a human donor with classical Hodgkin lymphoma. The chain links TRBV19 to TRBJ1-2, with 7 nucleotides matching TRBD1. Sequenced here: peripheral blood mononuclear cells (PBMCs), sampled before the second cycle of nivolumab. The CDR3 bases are TGTGCCAGTACCTCAACAGGGGACCCTCTATATGGCTACACCTTC. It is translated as CASTSTGDPLYGYTF.